This T cell receptor (beta chain) was identified during a study of radiation and T cells in renal cell carcinoma. Regarding this clone: Its antigen is not known.

Points from the study as a whole: In blood, top tumor clones expanded by 2 weeks, shrinking by 4.

Measured with immunoSEQ multiplex PCR; TCRdb has only the in-frame clones, and not every one. The repertoire holds some 110,000 clones, with roughly 80% as singletons. Time point meaning: baseline pretreatment blood. The treatment was: 15 Gy SBRT to primary tumor, nephrectomy 4 weeks later. CDR1 and CDR2 (germline): SGHRS, YFSETQ. Deletions cut 0 bases from V and 8 bases from J, with 14 bases between. The CDR3 contains 14 residues. The sample consisted of blood, taken from a patient whose treatment included radiotherapy and nephrectomy. The chain couples TRBV5-1 to TRBJ1-2, with D perhaps TRBD1 (6 bases). This receptor was obtained from a woman aged 60-70 years with renal cell carcinoma. The CDR3 DNA is TGCGCCAGCAGCTTGGCGGGGGGCGCAGAAGGCTACACCTTC. This gives the protein CASSLAGGAEGYTF.